The 5 T cell receptor beta chains below were found in one sample sequenced in a study of T cell repertoires in cytomegalovirus infection. TCRdb reprocessed the reads with MiXCR, giving one entry per CDR3 protein. This table holds around 900,000 distinct CDR3 sequences, around 30% found once. These receptors' targets are unknown. Material: cultured CD8+ T cells from PBMCs, obtained from culture after CMV antigen stimulation. The receptors come from a human donor in good health (CMV status not recorded). Some clones in this sample may be carry-over from other donors' samples.

The chain combines TRBV20-1 with TRBJ2-1; D is unclear. CDR3 size: 19 residues. Germline CDR1 DFQATT, CDR2 SNEGSKA (reference sequence). Trimming stripped 3 bases from V and 0 bases from J, with 24 bases between. This chain's CDR3 is CSARARADEPLSSYNEQFF. The CDR3 bases are TGCAGTGCTAGGGCAAGGGCGGACGAGCCCCTGAGCTCCTACAATGAGCAGTTCTTC.

A few counts support this clonotype. The V gene is TRBV6-5, the J gene TRBJ1-2; possibly TRBD1 for D (6 bases). Trimming shortened V by 4 bases and J by 6 bases, and 9 bases separated the two germline ends. CDR1 and CDR2 from the germline V gene are MNHEY and SVGAGI. The CDR3 contains 12 residues. The CDR3 DNA reads TGTGCCAGCAGTTTACAGGGTAATGGCTACACCTTC. Residues: CASSLQGNGYTF.

This clonotype was detected only a few times. The rearrangement joins TRBV27 to TRBJ2-5; 8 bases map to TRBD2. Germline CDR1 is MNHEY and CDR2 is SMNVEV (reference sequence). Germline trimming cut 4 bases from V and 5 bases from J; bases unmatched to any gene: 6. The CDR3 length is 14 residues. CDR3 region: CASSSGGSAETQYF. The CDR3 nucleotides are TGTGCCAGCAGTTCGGGGGGGTCCGCGGAGACCCAGTACTTC.

The V call is TRBV7-3, the J call TRBJ2-3; a possible D gene is TRBD1 (6 bases). This CDR3 has 15 residues. The germline V and J ends were trimmed by 5 bases and 2 bases, with 14 bases remaining between them. From germline, CDR1 is SGHTA and CDR2 FQGTGA. The CDR3 sequence: CASSPQGYLTDTQYF. The CDR3 DNA reads TGTGCCAGCAGCCCACAGGGCTACCTCACAGATACGCAGTATTTT.

V and J are TRBV6-6 and TRBJ1-5; possible D gene TRBD1, 5 bases. Trimming cost V 2 bases and J 1 base, with 9 bases left between them. Per germline, CDR1 MNHNY and CDR2 SVGAGI (reference sequence). The CDR3 has 15 amino acids. This chain's CDR3 is CASSYGGSSNQPQHF. DNA of the CDR3: TGTGCCAGCAGTTACGGGGGATCGAGCAATCAGCCCCAGCATTTT.